This T cell receptor beta chain derives from a study of blood T cell repertoires in COVID-19. Study in general: The samples span acute and convalescent COVID-19 from the United States, Italy and Spain. PBMCs, B-cell-depleted T cells, or T cells were the source of the cDNA or gDNA that made up the material.

This clone has more than one count but fewer than ten. The CDR3 is 15 amino acids. The ends lost 4 bases at V and 0 bases at J; junction bases unmatched: 7. Germline lookup yields CDR1 SGHRS and CDR2 YFSETQ. How the authors handled the data: How many nucleated cells were present was estimated from reference gene primer amplification. Using immunoSEQ multiplex PCR, the repertoire was profiled, and TCRdb retains in-frame clones only, with some absent. The DNA gave D and trimming, while V, J and clone size come from that table. The sample lists around 70,000 clones, just over 85% occurring once. The chain is built from TRBV5-1 and TRBJ2-7; 7 bases are shared with TRBD1. The source of this sequence is a man between 25 and 39 years old with acute or convalescent COVID-19. The specimen sequenced was peripheral blood. In DNA, the CDR3 is TGCGCCAGCAGCAACCGGGACAGCGCCTCCTACGAGCAGTACTTC. As protein: CASSNRDSASYEQYF.